This entry features one T cell receptor (beta chain) sequence. The antigen remains unidentified. Some clones are missing from TCRdb's copy, which holds only in-frame ones; the method was immunoSEQ multiplex PCR. Here the sample spans around 130,000 clones, over 75% being singletons. CDR1 and CDR2 (germline): MDHEN, SYDVKM. This CDR3 spans 11 amino acids. Unmatched junction bases numbered 4, after V lost 6 bases and J lost 10 bases. The entry originates in a study of T cell responses to AZD1222 COVID-19 vaccine. Overall study results and limits: White British people made up most donors, females outnumbered males, and clonal diversity was possibly underestimated. Mapped onto spike, vaccine-associated CD4 TCRs spanned it and were dominant at 160-218 and 743-854. Increases in Spike-specific TCR breadth and depth were seen after two AZD1222 doses. Per reports, nearly half of all spike-specific TCRs target regions that are unmutated in variants.

This TCR was recovered from an adult in good health. The sequences come from peripheral blood, collected on day 0 of AZD1222 vaccination. The chain employs TRBV28 and TRBJ1-1; 8 bases match TRBD1. The CDR3 DNA reads as TGTGCCAGCAGAAATGACAGGGGAGCTTTCTTT. The encoded protein is CASRNDRGAFF.